The source of this T cell receptor (beta chain) is a study of tumor-infiltrating lymphocytes in primary liver carcinoma. Study-level findings and limits: Only around 8-25% of top clones occurred in all five tumor regions. Compared with blood, tumor repertoires held significantly more in their top 250 clones.

The CDR3 runs 16 residues. Researchers generated TCR beta cDNA from about 450 ng of total RNA, relying on a constant-region primer. Libraries covering TCR beta were generated through three nested multiplex PCR rounds (using a slightly modified ARM-PCR). In the first two PCR rounds, TRBV1-TRBV30 forward primers were paired with a C-beta reverse primer, and each round lasted roughly 10 cycles. One entry per CDR3 protein, called by TCRdb with MiXCR from the multiplex PCR reads. The repertoire holds about 210,000 distinct CDR3 sequences, with 85% as singletons. Co-extraction yielded RNA and DNA from around 20-30 mg of unsorted bulk tissue. Tumor samples all exceeded 90% viable tumor cells. In regard to this clonotype: Antigen unknown. Germline and junction disagree at one end, which may indicate a read error.

The sequence derives from a man aged 35 to 55 with primary liver carcinoma and hepatitis B virus infection. This chain joins TRBV12-3 or TRBV12-4 and TRBJ1-1; 7 bases are a match to TRBD1. Sequencing was carried out using tumor tissue from primary liver carcinoma. This CDR3 reads CASSPNPGTANTEAFF. The CDR3 bases are TGCGCCAGCAGCCCCAACCCTGGGACAGCGAACACTGAAGCTTTCTTT.